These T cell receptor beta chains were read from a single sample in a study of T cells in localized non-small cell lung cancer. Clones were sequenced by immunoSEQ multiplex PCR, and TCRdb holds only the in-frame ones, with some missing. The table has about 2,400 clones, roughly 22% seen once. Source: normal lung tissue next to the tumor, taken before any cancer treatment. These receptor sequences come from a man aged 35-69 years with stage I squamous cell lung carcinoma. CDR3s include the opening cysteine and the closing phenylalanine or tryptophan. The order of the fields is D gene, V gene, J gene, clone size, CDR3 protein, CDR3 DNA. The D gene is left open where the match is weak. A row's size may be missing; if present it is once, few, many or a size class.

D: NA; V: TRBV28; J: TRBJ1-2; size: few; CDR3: CASSILGGDYGYTF; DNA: TGTGCCAGCAGTATCTTAGGGGGGGACTACGGCTACACCTTC
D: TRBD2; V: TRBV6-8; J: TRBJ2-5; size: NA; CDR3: CASNLAGVTGETQYF; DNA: TGTGCCAGCAATCTAGCGGGGGTGACGGGCGAGACCCAGTACTTC
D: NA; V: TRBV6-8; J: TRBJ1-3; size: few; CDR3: CAISRGSGNTIYF; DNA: TGTGCCATTAGCAGGGGCTCTGGAAACACCATATATTTT
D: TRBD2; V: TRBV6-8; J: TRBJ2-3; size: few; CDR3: CASSGLAMADTQYF; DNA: TGTGCCAGCAGTGGACTAGCGATGGCAGATACGCAGTATTTT
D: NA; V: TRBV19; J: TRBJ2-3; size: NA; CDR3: CASSIRQGSSTDTQYF; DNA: TGTGCCAGTAGTATCCGTCAGGGGTCCAGCACAGATACGCAGTATTTT
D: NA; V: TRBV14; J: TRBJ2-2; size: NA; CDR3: CASSPSDWRSGELFF; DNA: TGTGCCAGCAGCCCATCCGATTGGAGGTCCGGGGAGCTGTTTTTT
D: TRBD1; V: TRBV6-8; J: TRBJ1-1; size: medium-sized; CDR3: CASTPHLRQGGWDTEAFF; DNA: TGTGCCAGCACCCCACATCTACGACAGGGGGGGTGGGACACTGAAGCTTTCTTT
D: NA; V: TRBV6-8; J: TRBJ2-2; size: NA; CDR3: CASAWGYTGELFF; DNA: TGTGCCAGCGCATGGGGCTACACCGGGGAGCTGTTTTTT
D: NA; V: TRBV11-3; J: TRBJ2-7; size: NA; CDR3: CASSEQRDTYEQYF; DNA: TGTGCCAGCAGCGAGCAGCGAGACACCTACGAGCAGTACTTC
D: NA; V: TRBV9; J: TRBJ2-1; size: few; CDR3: CASSRSTYNEQFF; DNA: TGTGCCAGCAGCCGTTCCACCTACAATGAGCAGTTCTTC
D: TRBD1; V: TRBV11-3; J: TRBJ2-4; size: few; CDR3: CASSLSSATGEIEDF; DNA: TGTGCCAGCAGCTTAAGCTCTGCGACAGGGGAAATTGAGGACTTC
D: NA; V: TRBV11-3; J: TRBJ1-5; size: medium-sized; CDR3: CASSLTGGDNQPQHF; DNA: TGTGCCAGCAGCCTCACGGGCGGAGACAATCAGCCCCAGCATTTT